The 27 T cell receptor beta chains below all came from one sample that was sequenced in a study of early T cells in non-severe SARS-CoV-2 infection. TCRdb called the 5' RACE reads again in MiXCR, with one record for every CDR3 protein. The sample carries 30,000 to 35,000 distinct CDR3 sequences, 6.6% recorded once. The source material was whole blood. Receptors originate from an adult who was a healthcare worker with PCR-confirmed SARS-CoV-2 infection or an uninfected control (not recorded which).

This clonotype turned up a few times. The rearrangement joins TRBV20-1 to TRBJ2-3; D is perhaps TRBD2 (6 bases). The CDR3 is 15 amino acids. V shed 0 bases and J shed 1 base, with 11 bases lying between them. Germline assignment: CDR1 DFQATT and CDR2 SNEGSKA (reference sequence). DNA of the CDR3: TGCAGTGCTAGAGATCGAGAGCGGGGCACAGATACGCAGTATTTT. Translation gives CSARDRERGTDTQYF.

This clonotype was picked up many times. The genes are TRBV28 and TRBJ2-1; D call uncertain. V lost 2 bases, J lost 6 bases, and 5 bases lay in between. The CDR3 is 12 residues long. CDR1 and CDR2 (germline): MDHEN, SYDVKM. Written as DNA, the CDR3 is TGTGCCAGCAGTTTAAGTCCCAATGAGCAGTTCTTC. This codes for CASSLSPNEQFF.

This clonotype occurred once. A much larger clone sits a single nucleotide away, making a read error possible. The chain has TRBV14 and TRBJ1-1; D unresolved. Germline CDR1 and CDR2: SGHDN and FVKESK. This CDR3 is built from 12 residues. V was clipped by 6 bases and J by 1 base, with 6 bases between them. This CDR3 is CASRHSNTEAFF. CDR3 DNA: TGTGCCAGCAGGCACTCGAACACTGAAGCTTTCTTT.

This clonotype was seen many times. The rearrangement links TRBV5-1 to TRBJ2-3; maybe TRBD2 (6 bases). The CDR3 has 17 residues. V was shortened by 2 bases and J by 2 bases, with 18 bases between the two germline ends. Germline CDR1 SGHRS, CDR2 YFSETQ. CDR3: CASSFGSPGDPTDTQYF. As DNA, the CDR3 is TGCGCCAGCAGCTTTGGCAGTCCGGGAGACCCCACAGATACGCAGTATTTT.

This clonotype was picked up many times. The chain uses TRBV27 and TRBJ2-3, with 10 bases matching TRBD2. This CDR3 contains 16 residues. Germline CDR1 and CDR2: MNHEY and SMNVEV (reference sequence). V dropped 3 bases and J dropped 3; count of bases not matched to a gene: 6. The CDR3 nucleotides are TGTGCCAGCAGTTTTGGAGGACTAGCGGCAACAGATACGCAGTATTTT. Protein sequence: CASSFGGLAATDTQYF.

This clonotype was seen at least ten times. The chain couples TRBV30 to TRBJ1-2, with D unclear. This CDR3 has 11 residues. Trimming cost V 3 bases and J 8 bases, with 10 bases left between them. Germline assignment: CDR1 GTSNPN and CDR2 SVGIG (reference sequence). The CDR3 spells CAWSLGRGYTF. The DNA for the CDR3 is TGTGCCTGGAGCCTTGGGCGGGGCTACACCTTC. Variable domain in full (rest from reference TRBV30 and TRBJ1-2): SQTIHQWPATLVQPVGSPLSLECTVEGTSNPNLYWYRQAAGRGLQLLFYSVGIGQISSEVPQNLSASRPQDRQFILSSKKLLLSDSGFYLCAWSLGRGYTFGSGTRLTVV.

This clonotype has more than one count but fewer than ten. The rearrangement uses TRBV27 and TRBJ2-5; perhaps TRBD1 as D (6 bases). This CDR3 comprises 12 residues. Germline CDR1 reads MNHEY; CDR2 reads SMNVEV (reference sequence). Trimming left V 11 bases short and J 6 bases short, with 16 bases between. The chain's CDR3 is CAPPGDGKTQYF. CDR3 DNA sequence: TGTGCCCCCCCAGGGGACGGGAAGACCCAGTACTTC.

J is TRBJ2-1 and V is TRBV5-1; the D gene is possibly TRBD2 (5 bases). The V end was cut by 5 bases, the J end by 3 bases, with 12 bases between. CDR3 length: 14 amino acids. CDR1 SGHRS and CDR2 YFSETQ come from the germline V gene. The CDR3 DNA is TGCGCCAGCAGTGAGGGATACCTCTACAATGAGCAGTTCTTC. Translation gives CASSEGYLYNEQFF.

This rearrangement joins TRBV12-3 or TRBV12-4 to TRBJ2-1; 9 bases line up with TRBD1. J was trimmed by 4 bases and V by 5 bases; bases with no gene match: 0. The CDR3 has 13 residues. The CDR3 sequence: CASSGTGYNEQFF. DNA for the CDR3: TGTGCCAGCAGTGGGACAGGGTACAATGAGCAGTTCTTC.

This clonotype was seen many times. J is TRBJ2-7 and V is TRBV29-1; 11 bases map to TRBD2. CDR3 length: 13 amino acids. Unmatched junction bases numbered 7, after V lost 5 bases and J lost 7 bases. Germline assignment: CDR1 SQVTM and CDR2 ANQGSEA. CDR3 DNA: TGCAGCGTTAGACTAGCGGGGATTTGGGAGCAGTACTTC. Encoded protein: CSVRLAGIWEQYF.

This clonotype was seen at least ten times. The CDR3 DNA sequence: TGCAGCGAGCGGAGGGGGGCCCATGAGCAGTTCTTC. Encoded protein: CSERRGAHEQFF. V gene TRBV29-1 combines with J gene TRBJ2-1; D may be TRBD1 or TRBD2 (6 bases each). The V and J ends lost 7 bases and 8 bases respectively, with 15 bases between them. Per germline, CDR1 SQVTM and CDR2 ANQGSEA. The CDR3 consists of 12 residues.

This clonotype came up many times. The V gene is TRBV12-3 or TRBV12-4, the J gene TRBJ2-4; a possible D gene is TRBD1 (6 bases). The ends were cut back, 6 bases at V and 0 bases at J, with 12 bases in the middle. The CDR3 length is 15 residues. DNA for the CDR3: TGTGCCAGCAGCCCGGACAGAATAGCCAAAAACATTCAGTACTTC. This codes for CASSPDRIAKNIQYF.

This clonotype was seen ten or more times. In DNA, the CDR3 is TGTGCCAGCTCACGTGGACAGGGGGCGAGCACAGATACGCAGTATTTT. It codes for CASSRGQGASTDTQYF. The chain joins TRBV18 to TRBJ2-3; 11 bases are a match to TRBD1. CDR1 KGHSH and CDR2 LQKENI come from the germline V gene. V shed 4 bases, J shed 0 bases, and the junction held 3 bases outside the gene matches. This CDR3 is built from 16 residues.

Ten or more counts support this clonotype. This rearrangement joins TRBV28 to TRBJ2-1, with a possible D match to TRBD1 (5 bases). Trimming pared 6 bases from V and 0 bases from J, leaving 12 bases between. The germline gives CDR1 MDHEN, CDR2 SYDVKM. CDR3 length equals 15 residues. The chain's CDR3 is CASSSRQSSYNEQFF. The CDR3 DNA reads TGTGCCAGCAGCTCAAGACAGAGCTCCTACAATGAGCAGTTCTTC.

This clonotype was counted at least ten times. The J gene is TRBJ1-1, the V gene TRBV3-1; possibly TRBD1 for D (5 bases). The CDR3 loop spans 13 amino acids. Trimming removed 3 bases from V and 3 bases from J, with 8 bases in between. Germline CDR1 reads LGHDT; CDR2 reads YNNKEL (reference sequence). The chain's CDR3 is CASSQGEYTEAFF. Here the CDR3 DNA reads TGTGCCAGCAGCCAGGGGGAGTACACTGAAGCTTTCTTT. Full variable domain (outside the CDR3, taken from reference TRBV3-1 and TRBJ1-1): DTAVSQTPKYLVTQMGNDKSIKCEQNLGHDTMYWYKQDSKKFLKIMFSYNNKELIINETVPNRFSPKSPDKAHLNLHINSLELGDSAVYFCASSQGEYTEAFFGQGTRLTVV.

This clonotype was found many times. The chain couples TRBV28 to TRBJ1-5, with 7 bases fitting TRBD1. CDR3 size: 20 residues. After removal of 4 bases from V and 0 bases from J, the junction contained 18 bases not matched to a gene. Germline V CDR1 and CDR2: MDHEN, SYDVKM. The CDR3 reads CASSSTPSGGSSYSNQPQHF. The CDR3 bases are TGTGCCAGCAGTTCCACCCCCTCAGGGGGTAGTTCTTATAGCAATCAGCCCCAGCATTTT.

Many counts were recorded for this clonotype. This rearrangement joins TRBV6-5 to TRBJ1-2; D is unclear. Trimming removed 5 bases from V and 6 bases from J, with 25 bases in between. The CDR3 sequence is 17 residues long. The V gene's germline CDR1 is MNHEY and CDR2 SVGAGI. CDR3 sequence: CASSPGIQFRRSDGYTF. The DNA for the CDR3 is TGTGCCAGCAGTCCCGGGATCCAATTTCGGCGGTCGGATGGCTACACCTTC.

In this sample, this clonotype turned up many times. V gene TRBV12-3 or TRBV12-4 combines with J gene TRBJ2-7, with TRBD2 matching 9 bases. V lost 4 bases and J lost 6; bases outside the gene matches: 4. The CDR3 extends over 13 amino acids. The DNA of the CDR3 is TGTGCCAGCAGTTCCCGCGGGAGGGGCGAGCAGTACTTC. Its protein product is CASSSRGRGEQYF.

The table lists this clonotype with many counts. The V and J genes are TRBV11-3 and TRBJ2-5; maybe TRBD1 (6 bases). The V gene lost 1 base and the J gene lost 3 bases, with 12 bases spanning the gap. The CDR3 covers 15 residues. Germline CDR1 reads SGHNT; CDR2 reads YENEEA. The CDR3 region is CASSLGVDRKETQYF. In DNA form, the CDR3 reads TGTGCCAGCAGCTTAGGCGTGGACAGAAAAGAGACCCAGTACTTC.

This clonotype has a count of ten or more. Written as DNA, the CDR3 is TGTGCCAGCAGCCCCGGGGGTACTGAAGCTTTCTTT. Amino acids: CASSPGGTEAFF. The chain has TRBV6-6 and TRBJ1-1, with D tentatively TRBD1 (5 bases). In germline, CDR1 is MNHNY, CDR2 SVGAGI (reference sequence). The germline V and J ends were trimmed by 6 bases and 5 bases, with 10 bases remaining between them. This CDR3 has 12 residues.

This clonotype was detected only a few times. The CDR3 coding sequence is TGCGCCAGCGGCGCCGTGCCGGACGAGCAGTACTTC. It specifies CASGAVPDEQYF. The chain uses TRBV5-1 and TRBJ2-7; no clear D. Germline values: CDR1 SGHRS, CDR2 YFSETQ. The CDR3 consists of 12 residues. Trimming stripped 7 bases from V and 5 bases from J, with 13 bases between.

This clonotype was observed at least ten times. The V and J genes are TRBV28 and TRBJ1-2; no reliable D call. Trimming removed 2 bases at V and 8 bases at J, with 12 bases between. CDR1 and CDR2 (germline): MDHEN, SYDVKM. This CDR3 is built from 13 residues. The CDR3 sequence is CASSLASARGYTF. CDR3 DNA sequence: TGTGCCAGCAGTTTAGCGTCAGCTCGGGGCTACACCTTC.

In its sample, this clonotype was seen a few times. The rearrangement joins TRBV11-2 to TRBJ2-6; D unclear. Germline lookup yields CDR1 SGHAT and CDR2 FQNNGV. Trimming removed 5 bases from V and 0 bases from J, with 20 bases in between. This CDR3 region has 19 residues. The CDR3 nucleotides are TGTGCCAGCAGCGAACGCAGAGCTCAGGCACTCTCTGGGGCCAACGTCCTGACTTTC. Protein: CASSERRAQALSGANVLTF. Variable domain in full (rest from reference TRBV11-2 and TRBJ2-6): EAGVAQSPRYKIIEKRQSVAFWCNPISGHATLYWYQQILGQGPKLLIQFQNNGVVDDSQLPKDRFSAERLKGVDSTLKIQPAKLEDSAVYLCASSERRAQALSGANVLTFGAGSRLTVL.

The chain employs TRBV5-4 and TRBJ2-1; D remains ambiguous. Germline CDR1 is SGHNT and CDR2 is YYREEE (reference sequence). CDR3 length equals 12 residues. V dropped 4 bases and J dropped 6 bases, with 8 bases sitting between them. The DNA of the CDR3 is TGTGCCAGCAGCGCCCGTATCAATGAGCAGTTCTTC. It encodes CASSARINEQFF.

This clonotype rates as medium-sized (0.01 to 0.1%). The rearrangement links TRBV4-2 to TRBJ2-3; D might be TRBD2 (6 bases). Trimming took 0 bases from V and 2 from J, leaving 15 bases between them. Germline V lookup: CDR1 LGHNA, CDR2 YNFKEQ. There are 17 residues in the CDR3. As DNA, the CDR3 is TGTGCCAGCAGCCAAGAACGGGGCGGAGGGATCACAGATACGCAGTATTTT. Encoded protein: CASSQERGGGITDTQYF.

The chain recombines TRBV10-3 with TRBJ2-3, with 9 bases fitting TRBD2. This CDR3 spans 15 amino acids. CDR1 is ENHRY, CDR2 SYGVKD, per germline. V dropped 3 bases and J dropped 0; count of bases not matched to a gene: 1. This CDR3 reads CAISDLAGSTDTQYF. CDR3 DNA: TGTGCCATCAGTGACCTAGCGGGGAGCACAGATACGCAGTATTTT.

This rearrangement joins TRBV28 to TRBJ1-5, with D unclear. The CDR3 has 15 residues. The V and J ends lost 8 bases and 3 bases respectively, with 17 bases between them. Germline-derived CDR1 and CDR2 are MDHEN and SYDVKM. The CDR3: CASEDQSGYNQPQHF. DNA for the CDR3: TGTGCCAGCGAGGACCAGTCGGGATACAATCAGCCCCAGCATTTT.